Listed here are 15 T cell receptor beta chains from one sample, sequenced in a study of CD8+ T cells in alopecia areata. Specified treatment: oral pan-JAK inhibitor, 5-10 mg twice daily. RNA was extracted and reverse transcribed into cDNA as the sequencing template. Produced via immunoSEQ multiplex PCR; TCRdb's table is partial and in-frame only. The data show around 100,000 clones, with around 50% seen just once and 12% held by the top ten. The sample was CD8+ T cells sorted from blood, taken at week 24, from a patient treated with tofacitinib. These receptors all come from a human donor with alopecia areata.

The chain links TRBV4-3 to TRBJ1-2, with D unresolved. This CDR3 is 16 amino acids long. V was pared by 0 bases and J by 5 bases, with 16 bases between. CDR1 and CDR2 (germline): LGHNA, YSLEER. DNA for the CDR3: TGCGCCAGCAGCCAAGATCGGGGAGGGTTGGGGTATGGCTACACCTTC. Protein: CASSQDRGGLGYGYTF.

This CDR3 is CASRRDAYYGYTF. CDR3 sequence (DNA): TGTGCCAGTAGGCGGGACGCATACTATGGCTACACCTTC. The V call is TRBV19, the J call TRBJ1-2, with a tentative D call TRBD1 (5 bases). This CDR3 is 13 amino acids long. The ends were cut back, 6 bases at V and 3 bases at J, with 11 bases in the middle. The germline CDR1 and CDR2 sequences are LNHDA and SQIVND (reference sequence).

The V call is TRBV7-3, the J call TRBJ1-1, with D unclear. The CDR3 consists of 13 residues. Germline V gene sequence: CDR1 SGHTA, CDR2 FQGTGA. Trimming took off 4 bases at V and 1 base at J, with 7 bases between the two ends. The CDR3 spells CASSSTGNTEAFF. The CDR3 bases are TGTGCCAGCAGCTCAACGGGGAACACTGAAGCTTTCTTT. The full variable domain, completed using reference TRBV7-3 and TRBJ1-1, is GAGVSQTPSNKVTEKGKYVELRCDPISGHTALYWYRQSLGQGPEFLIYFQGTGAADDSGLPNDRFFAVRPEGSVSTLKIQRTERGDSAVYLCASSSTGNTEAFFGQGTRLTVV.

This chain links TRBV5-6 with TRBJ2-1, with TRBD1 as a possible D gene (5 bases). The CDR3 has 12 amino acids. Trimming removed 0 bases at V and 7 bases at J, with 5 bases between. Germline CDR1 reads SGHDT; CDR2 reads YYEEEE. In DNA, the CDR3 is TGTGCCAGCAGCTTGGAGGGGAATGAGCAGTTCTTC. The encoded protein is CASSLEGNEQFF.

J is TRBJ1-6 and V is TRBV30; D perhaps matches TRBD1 (5 bases). With 2 bases removed from V and 10 bases from J, the gap between germline ends came to 15 bases. This CDR3 has 14 amino acids. In germline, CDR1 is GTSNPN, CDR2 SVGIG (reference sequence). The CDR3 nucleotides read TGTGCCTGGAGTTTGGTTGGGGGTAAATCACCCCTCCACTTT. It encodes CAWSLVGGKSPLHF.

This sequence joins TRBV29-1 and TRBJ2-3; the D gene is possibly TRBD1 (6 bases). The germline V and J ends were trimmed by 1 base and 6 bases, with 11 bases remaining between them. The germline V gene encodes CDR1 SQVTM and CDR2 ANQGSEA. The CDR3 has 13 residues. The CDR3, as DNA: TGCAGCGTTGAAGTCAGGGGCCGGGATACGCAGTATTTT. Translated, it gives CSVEVRGRDTQYF.

The genes are TRBV5-6 and TRBJ2-7; D gene uncertain. V lost 0 bases, J lost 2 bases, and 9 bases lay in between. Germline V gives CDR1 SGHDT, CDR2 YYEEEE. The CDR3 covers 14 residues. The CDR3 reads CASSLEGKTYEQYF. The CDR3 DNA reads TGTGCCAGCAGCTTGGAAGGGAAAACCTACGAGCAGTACTTC.

The chain uses TRBV30 and TRBJ2-1; tentative D call: TRBD2 (6 bases). V was cut by 0 bases and J by 7 bases, with 10 bases left in between. From germline, CDR1 is GTSNPN and CDR2 SVGIG (reference sequence). The CDR3 consists of 13 residues. The CDR3 spells CAWSVVGGNEQFF. The CDR3 coding sequence is TGTGCCTGGAGTGTTGTTGGAGGGAATGAGCAGTTCTTC.

The chain employs TRBV6-5 and TRBJ1-5; D call uncertain. This CDR3 has 13 amino acids. V was clipped by 5 bases and J by 5 bases, with 10 bases between them. The germline gives CDR1 MNHEY, CDR2 SVGAGI. Written as DNA, the CDR3 is TGTGCCAGCAGTGAAGACGGCTATCAGCCCCAGCATTTT. Its protein is CASSEDGYQPQHF.

The chain joins TRBV5-6 to TRBJ2-3; 7 nucleotides agree with TRBD2. CDR3 length equals 14 residues. The V gene end was trimmed by 3 bases and the J gene end by 0 bases; junction bases not matched to a gene: 1. Looked up from germline, CDR1 is SGHDT and CDR2 is YYEEEE. The CDR3 loop is CASSSGGSTDTQYF. In DNA, the CDR3 is TGTGCCAGCAGCTCGGGGGGAAGCACAGATACGCAGTATTTT. The variable domain in full, with the rest retrieved from reference TRBV5-6 and TRBJ2-3, is DAGVTQSPTHLIKTRGQQVTLRCSPKSGHDTVSWYQQALGQGPQFIFQYYEEEERQRGNFPDRFSGHQFPNYSSELNVNALLLGDSALYLCASSSGGSTDTQYFGPGTRLTVL.

In nucleotides, the CDR3 is TGTGCCAGCAGTTTATTAGGGACAGACTATGGCTACACCTTC. It translates to CASSLLGTDYGYTF. The chain couples TRBV27 to TRBJ1-2; 7 bases are shared with TRBD1. Germline CDR1 is MNHEY and CDR2 is SMNVEV (reference sequence). The CDR3 consists of 14 residues. The J segment lost 3 bases and the V segment lost 1 base, leaving 2 bases of the junction unmatched.

The CDR3 DNA sequence: TGTGCCAGCAGCGTAGGCGGACAGGGGGCTGGCGGCTACACCTTC. Translated, it gives CASSVGGQGAGGYTF. The gene calls are TRBV7-9 and TRBJ1-2; 11 bases are shared with TRBD1. Germline V lookup: CDR1 SEHNR, CDR2 FQNEAQ (reference sequence). Germline trimming cut 5 bases from V and 8 bases from J; bases unmatched to any gene: 10. This CDR3 is 15 amino acids long.

This clone was counted a few times. V is TRBV19 and J is TRBJ1-2; no reliable D call. V lost 3 bases and J 3 bases, leaving 11 bases between the germline ends. This CDR3 comprises 14 residues. The germline V gene encodes CDR1 LNHDA and CDR2 SQIVND (reference sequence). CDR3 sequence: CASSIPPGDYGYTF. The CDR3 coding sequence is TGTGCCAGTAGTATTCCTCCGGGCGACTATGGCTACACCTTC.

The chain has TRBV4-2 and TRBJ2-3; either TRBD1 or TRBD2 may supply D (5 bases each). The CDR3 is 14 amino acids. The ends were cut back, 2 bases at V and 4 bases at J, with 10 bases in the middle. Germline V gene data show CDR1 as LGHNA and CDR2 as YNFKEQ. The CDR3 DNA follows: TGTGCCAGCAGCCAACCTAGGGACGCAGATACGCAGTATTTT. Translating it yields CASSQPRDADTQYF.

The chain has TRBV29-1 and TRBJ2-1, with 9 bases matching TRBD1. The V gene end was trimmed by 4 bases and the J gene end by 3 bases; junction bases not matched to a gene: 4. There are 14 residues in the CDR3. Germline V CDR1 and CDR2: SQVTM, ANQGSEA. The CDR3 region is CSVGGQGVYNEQFF. The DNA for the CDR3 is TGCAGCGTTGGGGGACAGGGTGTCTACAATGAGCAGTTCTTC.